What follows is one TCR beta chain and its context. This record belongs to a study of T cells in tumors after PD-1 blockade. Study-level information: Mean per blood sample: 113,528 templates (about 24,000-257,772), 36,536 unique clonotypes.

Germline loops: CDR1 LNHDA, CDR2 SQIVND (reference sequence). The CDR3 covers 13 residues. V was shortened by 8 bases and J by 10 bases, with 18 bases between the two germline ends. Sequenced by immunoSEQ multiplex PCR; TCRdb stores in-frame clones only, minus some. The sample has around 34,000 clones, 73% seen once; the top ten hold under 40%. The chain links TRBV19 to TRBJ2-1; a possible D gene is TRBD1 (5 bases). This receptor was obtained from a human donor with basal cell carcinoma. The sample here was PBMCs, taken after anti-PD-1 treatment. The CDR3 DNA sequence: TGTGCCAGTTCGCGGACATCCCTACGGGAGCAGTTCTTC. Amino acids: CASSRTSLREQFF.